Sequencing of this TCR beta chain was carried out in a study of spatial heterogeneity in lung cancer. Overall study: PBMC collected at follow-up were sequenced when available, a median of about two years after resection.

The CDR3 is 15 residues long. From germline, CDR1 is SGHTA and CDR2 FQGNSA. The V segment lost 3 bases and the J segment 8 bases; nucleotides outside the gene matches: 4. Each CDR3 protein gets one entry after TCRdb re-called the 5' RACE reads with MiXCR. The sample carries tens of thousands of distinct CDR3 sequences, approximately 5.9% recorded once. The time point was: blood at routine non-recurrence follow-up after resection. The input material, whole RNA from tumor, nontumor lung or frozen PBMC, was sequenced unsorted. The sequencing here drew on PBMCs, taken at follow-up. This TCR was sampled from a female donor with early-stage non-small cell lung cancer. This chain links TRBV7-2 with TRBJ2-3, with 14 positions matching TRBD2. CDR3 DNA: TGTGCCAGCAGCTTGGGACTAGCGGGAGAGGGTACGCAGTATTTT. Encoded protein: CASSLGLAGEGTQYF.